A selection of T cell receptor beta chains follows, all from one sample in a study of blood T cell repertoires in COVID-19. Clones were sequenced by immunoSEQ multiplex PCR, and TCRdb holds only the in-frame ones, with some missing. The sample lists about 170,000 clones; over 85% were seen once. The sample comprised peripheral blood. The receptor set was obtained from a woman aged 50 to 60 with acute or convalescent COVID-19. Each CDR3 is given with its conserved first and last residue. Clone size is given for some rows only: seen once, a few or many times, or a class if the clone is expanded.

v_gene: TRBV7-2; abundance: -; len: 13; j_gene: TRBJ1-3; CDR3aa: CASSPKVSNTIYF
v_gene: TRBV6-5; abundance: -; len: 14; j_gene: TRBJ1-2; CDR3aa: CASSLSGTGYGYTF
v_gene: TRBV28; abundance: -; len: 14; j_gene: TRBJ1-2; CDR3aa: CASRQGAGPYGYTF
v_gene: TRBV5-1; abundance: -; len: 19; j_gene: TRBJ2-1; CDR3aa: CASSSLVSGLADYNNEQFF
v_gene: TRBV5-1; abundance: -; len: 15; j_gene: TRBJ2-5; CDR3aa: CASSLGGRLQETQYF
v_gene: TRBV2; abundance: -; len: 14; j_gene: TRBJ2-4; CDR3aa: CASSENRSPNIQYF
v_gene: TRBV3-1/TRBV3-2; abundance: once; len: 15; j_gene: TRBJ2-1; CDR3aa: CASSQYVRRYNEQFF
v_gene: TRBV3-1/TRBV3-2; abundance: -; len: 15; j_gene: TRBJ2-1; CDR3aa: CASSQAVIAGDEQFF
v_gene: TRBV28; abundance: -; len: 12; j_gene: TRBJ1-1; CDR3aa: CASSSGHNEAFF
v_gene: TRBV30; abundance: -; len: 14; j_gene: TRBJ1-3; CDR3aa: CAWSAGLDGNTIYF
v_gene: TRBV30; abundance: -; len: 11; j_gene: TRBJ2-7; CDR3aa: CAWSPQEEQYF
v_gene: TRBV6-5; abundance: -; len: 15; j_gene: TRBJ2-1; CDR3aa: CASSPSGRPYNEQFF
v_gene: TRBV25-1; abundance: -; len: 15; j_gene: TRBJ1-4; CDR3aa: CASSGGLTAREKLFF
v_gene: TRBV7-3; abundance: -; len: 15; j_gene: TRBJ2-1; CDR3aa: CASSLSVGGHNEQFF
v_gene: TRBV9; abundance: -; len: 15; j_gene: TRBJ2-1; CDR3aa: CASSVEGTYQNEQFF
v_gene: TRBV2; abundance: -; len: 14; j_gene: TRBJ1-6; CDR3aa: CASSETGNNSPLHF
v_gene: TRBV10-3; abundance: -; len: 12; j_gene: TRBJ2-2; CDR3aa: CAIRVTAGELFF
v_gene: TRBV7-2; abundance: -; len: 17; j_gene: TRBJ1-2; CDR3aa: CASSSSPGQGVNYGYTF
v_gene: TRBV28; abundance: -; len: 13; j_gene: TRBJ1-1; CDR3aa: CTHPRGSSAEAFF
v_gene: TRBV3-1/TRBV3-2; abundance: -; len: 21; j_gene: TRBJ2-3; CDR3aa: CASSQDSGTSPSSPPTDTQYF
v_gene: TRBV18; abundance: -; len: 15; j_gene: TRBJ2-3; CDR3aa: CASSPGTFNTDTQYF
v_gene: TRBV18; abundance: -; len: 16; j_gene: TRBJ1-5; CDR3aa: CASSSDREWGNQPQHF
v_gene: TRBV4-3; abundance: -; len: 13; j_gene: TRBJ2-3; CDR3aa: CASSQDNGDTQYF
v_gene: TRBV5-6; abundance: -; len: 14; j_gene: TRBJ2-7; CDR3aa: CASSLASGGHEQYF
v_gene: TRBV5-1; abundance: -; len: 15; j_gene: TRBJ2-7; CDR3aa: CASSFLAGGTYEQYF
v_gene: TRBV2; abundance: few; len: 15; j_gene: TRBJ2-3; CDR3aa: CASSGPTSSTDTQYF
v_gene: TRBV2; abundance: -; len: 14; j_gene: TRBJ2-2; CDR3aa: CASSVGASGGELFF
v_gene: TRBV25-1; abundance: -; len: 13; j_gene: TRBJ2-3; CDR3aa: CASSEFGTDTQYF
v_gene: TRBV3-1/TRBV3-2; abundance: -; len: 14; j_gene: TRBJ1-1; CDR3aa: CASSLGRRETEAFF
v_gene: TRBV29-1; abundance: once; len: 15; j_gene: TRBJ1-2; CDR3aa: CSVEREQGGVDGYTF
v_gene: TRBV5-8; abundance: once; len: 18; j_gene: TRBJ1-6; CDR3aa: CASSPPERLSSYNSPLHF
v_gene: TRBV19; abundance: -; len: 14; j_gene: TRBJ1-1; CDR3aa: CASSPGGQGTEAFF
v_gene: TRBV2; abundance: -; len: 14; j_gene: TRBJ2-7; CDR3aa: CASSRKGAGYEQYF
v_gene: TRBV7-3; abundance: -; len: 15; j_gene: TRBJ1-4; CDR3aa: CASSFSAGTEEKLFF
v_gene: TRBV6-1; abundance: -; len: 12; j_gene: TRBJ2-3; CDR3aa: CASSDQGQRTYF
v_gene: TRBV28; abundance: -; len: 16; j_gene: TRBJ1-1; CDR3aa: CASSLLYRGPHTEAFF
v_gene: TRBV7-8; abundance: -; len: 13; j_gene: TRBJ2-3; CDR3aa: CASSPGQDHTQYF
v_gene: TRBV2; abundance: -; len: 15; j_gene: TRBJ1-1; CDR3aa: CASSERDRGVIRAFF
v_gene: TRBV19; abundance: -; len: 16; j_gene: TRBJ1-5; CDR3aa: CASSILGRGSNQPQHF